This is a list of T cell receptor beta chains from one sample in a study of blood T cell repertoires in COVID-19. The assay was immunoSEQ multiplex PCR, and TCRdb's table has in-frame clones only and misses some. The sample lists over 110,000 clones, 65% to 90% occurring once. What was sequenced was peripheral blood. The receptors were sampled from a human donor in a cohort sampled during active COVID-19. Each CDR3 is given with its conserved first and last residue. The order of the fields is clone size, D gene, V gene, J gene, CDR3 length, CDR3 DNA, CDR3 protein. D genes are given only for firm matches. A clone size is listed for some rows: how often the clone was seen (once, few, many), or a class if it is expanded.

>.|TRBD2|TRBV3-1/TRBV3-2|TRBJ2-7|14
TGTGCCAGCAGCGAGGGGACTAGCGGGAGGGAGCAGTACTTC
CASSEGTSGREQYF
>.|.|TRBV5-1|TRBJ2-7|11
TGCGCCAGCAGCTTCCAGGGCGAGCAGTACTTC
CASSFQGEQYF
>few|.|TRBV5-4|TRBJ2-1|15
TGTGCCAGCAGCTTGAGTCGGGGCTCCTACAATGAGCAGTTCTTC
CASSLSRGSYNEQFF
>.|.|TRBV1|TRBJ2-7|12
TGCACCAGCAGCCCCAGGAGGGACGAGCAGTACTTC
CTSSPRRDEQYF
>.|.|TRBV10-2|TRBJ2-2|14
TGCGCCAGCAGTGAGTCTGGACTACTCGGGGAGCTGTTTTTT
CASSESGLLGELFF
>.|TRBD1|TRBV27|TRBJ1-6|15
TGTGCCAGCAGCTTCGACAGGGGGCATAATTCACCCCTCCACTTT
CASSFDRGHNSPLHF
>.|.|TRBV10-3|TRBJ1-2|12
TGTGCCATCAGTGAGCGGGGGGCTTTCAACACCTTC
CAISERGAFNTF
>.|.|TRBV7-2|TRBJ1-2|14
TGTGCCAGCAGCCCACCGGGATCTCCTCGGGGCTACACCTTC
CASSPPGSPRGYTF
>.|.|TRBV7-2|TRBJ2-5|14
TGTGCCAGCAGCTTAGGTCCTAATCAAGAGACCCAGTACTTC
CASSLGPNQETQYF
>few|TRBD1|TRBV3-1/TRBV3-2|TRBJ1-5|15
TGTGCCAGCAGCGCCCGGGACAGACCCAATCAGCCCCAGCATTTT
CASSARDRPNQPQHF
>.|TRBD1|TRBV10-2|TRBJ2-7|12
TGCGCCAGCACGGACAGGGTGTACGAGCAGTACTTC
CASTDRVYEQYF
>.|TRBD2|TRBV4-3|TRBJ2-7|16
TGCGCCAGCAGCCAAGATTCTAGCGGGATAGCCTACGAGCAGTACTTC
CASSQDSSGIAYEQYF
>.|.|TRBV6-5|TRBJ1-4|15
TGTGCCAGCAGTACCTTACAGGGAGATCGGGAAAAACTGTTTTTT
CASSTLQGDREKLFF
>.|TRBD2|TRBV11-2|TRBJ2-7|15
TGTGCCAGCAGCTCACTAGCGGGGCAGACCTACGAGCAGTACTTC
CASSSLAGQTYEQYF
>.|TRBD1|TRBV19|TRBJ2-1|15
TGTGCCAGTAGGCTTGGACAGGGCCTTTGGAATGAGCAGTTCTTC
CASRLGQGLWNEQFF
>.|TRBD1|TRBV2|TRBJ2-7|14
TGTGCCAGCATCCCGGGACAGCTCTCCTACGAGCAGTACTTC
CASIPGQLSYEQYF
>.|TRBD2|TRBV28|TRBJ2-1|18
TGTGCCAGCAGTTTATTAGGTCGAGGCCTAGCGGGAGTCGATGAGCAGTTCTTC
CASSLLGRGLAGVDEQFF
>once|TRBD2|TRBV7-3|TRBJ2-1|14
TGTGCCAGCAGCTCCGGGACTAGCGGGAGTGAGCAGTTCTTC
CASSSGTSGSEQFF
>.|TRBD2|TRBV7-6|TRBJ2-7|15
TGTGCCAAGAGAACTGAACTAGCGGCAACCTACGAGCAGTACTTC
CAKRTELAATYEQYF
>.|TRBD1|TRBV19|TRBJ1-2|15
TGTGCCAGTACCCTCGGACAGGGGGTAACGGGGGGCTACACCTTC
CASTLGQGVTGGYTF
>.|.|TRBV6-2/TRBV6-3|TRBJ2-5|12
TGTGCCAGCAGTCAACCCATTCGGGCCCAGTACTTC
CASSQPIRAQYF
>once|TRBD2|TRBV4-2|TRBJ2-1|17
TGTGCCAGCAGCCAAGATTTACTGCAGGGAGGGTCCTATGAGCAGTTCTTC
CASSQDLLQGGSYEQFF
>.|.|TRBV18|TRBJ1-4|13
TGTGCCAGCTCACCACAGGGGCGGGAAAAACTGTTTTTT
CASSPQGREKLFF
>.|TRBD1|TRBV11-1|TRBJ2-7|13
TGTGCCAGCAGTCCAAACAGGGGCTACGAGCAGTACTTC
CASSPNRGYEQYF
>.|.|TRBV6-5|TRBJ2-7|12
TGTGCCAGTCTCCAGGGGATCTACGAGCAGTACTTC
CASLQGIYEQYF
>many|TRBD1|TRBV27|TRBJ1-5|16
TGTGCCAGCAGTCCTTTAAACAGGGGGGCCAATCAGCCCCAGCATTTT
CASSPLNRGANQPQHF
>few|.|TRBV5-1|TRBJ2-4|14
TGCGCCAGCAGCCCTAGCGCAAGGGGAAACATTCAGTACTTC
CASSPSARGNIQYF
>.|.|TRBV7-2|TRBJ1-1|13
TGTGCCAGCGGAGGACAGCCGAACACTGAAGCTTTCTTT
CASGGQPNTEAFF
>once|TRBD2|TRBV7-6|TRBJ2-1|17
TGTGCCAGCAGCTTAGAGCATAGCGGGAGCTCCTACAATGAGCAGTTCTTC
CASSLEHSGSSYNEQFF
>.|TRBD1|TRBV19|TRBJ1-1|14
TGTGCCAGTAAGCGACAGGGGGCTATGAGTGAAGCTTTCTTT
CASKRQGAMSEAFF
>.|TRBD1|TRBV6-2/TRBV6-3|TRBJ2-5|17
TGTGCCAGCAGCCGACTACAGGGGGCGGTTGAGGAAGAGACCCAGTACTTC
CASSRLQGAVEEETQYF
>.|TRBD1|TRBV5-1|TRBJ1-1|19
TGCGCCAGCAGATATACTACCGGGACAGGTAGTTCTGTGAACACTGAAGCTTTCTTT
CASRYTTGTGSSVNTEAFF
>.|TRBD1|TRBV28|TRBJ2-7|18
TGTGCCAGCAGTTTAGATTCGGGACAGGGCTTTTTAATCTACGAGCAGTACTTC
CASSLDSGQGFLIYEQYF
>.|.|TRBV7-2|TRBJ1-5|15
TGTGCCAGCAGCTTCGGCCAGGGATCCTATCAGCCCCAGCATTTT
CASSFGQGSYQPQHF
>.|.|TRBV27|TRBJ2-7|14
TGTGCCAGCAGGGTGAGGGGGGGCGCGCGGGAGCAGTACTTC
CASRVRGGAREQYF
>.|.|TRBV2|TRBJ1-1|17
TGTGCCAGCAGTGATCGACCTAAATCGACAGGGAACACTGAAGCTTTCTTT
CASSDRPKSTGNTEAFF
>.|TRBD1|TRBV7-9|TRBJ2-7|15
TGTGCCAGCAGCTTAGCCGGACAGGGCCAGGGCGAGCAGTACTTC
CASSLAGQGQGEQYF
>.|.|TRBV5-1|TRBJ1-4|15
TGCGCCAGCAGCCTCAGGGATGCGACTAATGAAAAACTGTTTTTT
CASSLRDATNEKLFF
>.|TRBD2|TRBV5-1|TRBJ2-1|15
TGCGCCAGCAGCTCCGGGACTATTACGGTTGGGGCGCAGTTCTTC
CASSSGTITVGAQFF
>.|.|TRBV11-3|TRBJ2-1|16
TGTGCCAGCAGCTTAGAAGGGAGAAGCTCCTACAATGAGCAGTTCTTC
CASSLEGRSSYNEQFF
>.|.|TRBV28|TRBJ1-5|12
TGTGCCAGCGGGCTACTCAATCAGCCCCAGCATTTT
CASGLLNQPQHF
>.|TRBD1|TRBV4-3|TRBJ2-7|13
TGCGCCAGCAGCCCTCGGACAGGCTACGAGCAGTACTTC
CASSPRTGYEQYF
>few|.|TRBV27|TRBJ1-5|14
TGTGCCAGCAGTTTTAGGGGTAGCAATCAGCCCCAGCATTTT
CASSFRGSNQPQHF
>few|TRBD2|TRBV5-5|TRBJ2-3|20
TGTGCCAGCAGCTTTGATTTCGCAGGGTCGGCGAGCGGGAGAACAGATACGCAGTATTTT
CASSFDFAGSASGRTDTQYF